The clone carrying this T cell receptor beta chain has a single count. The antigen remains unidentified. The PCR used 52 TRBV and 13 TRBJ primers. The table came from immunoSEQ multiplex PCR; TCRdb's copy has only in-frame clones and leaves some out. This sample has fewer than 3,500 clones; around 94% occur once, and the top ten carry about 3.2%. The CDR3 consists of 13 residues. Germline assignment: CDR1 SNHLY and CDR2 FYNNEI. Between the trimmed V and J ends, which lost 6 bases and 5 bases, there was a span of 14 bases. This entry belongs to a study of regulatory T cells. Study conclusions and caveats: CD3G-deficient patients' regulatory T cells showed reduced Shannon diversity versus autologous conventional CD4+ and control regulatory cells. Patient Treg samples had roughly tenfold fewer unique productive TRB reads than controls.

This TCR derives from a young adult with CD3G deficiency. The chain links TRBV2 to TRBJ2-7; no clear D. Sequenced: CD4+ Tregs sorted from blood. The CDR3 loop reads CASSRGPSDEQYV. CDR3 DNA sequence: TGTGCCAGCAGCCGAGGACCCAGTGACGAGCAGTACGTC.